The rows below give T cell receptor beta chains drawn from one sample of a study of pediatric ulcerative colitis. Sequencing was performed with immunoSEQ multiplex PCR; in TCRdb, only in-frame clones are kept and a portion is missing. The sample lists roughly 19,000 clones; roughly 69% were seen once. The specimen sequenced was gut tissue. The receptors derive from a boy younger than 18 with moderate ulcerative colitis. The CDR3 runs from the conserved cysteine through the conserved F or W. The D gene is left open where the match is weak.

V	D	J	CDR3
TRBV6-6	.	TRBJ1-2	CASRTKNRDSNYGYTF
TRBV5-4	TRBD2	TRBJ2-5	CASSLATLPRGVSGSQYF
TRBV19	TRBD1	TRBJ2-7	CASSSRQGAWEQYF
TRBV5-6	TRBD2	TRBJ2-7	CASRRGLVIEQYF
TRBV29-1	.	TRBJ2-2	CSVDGVRHTGELFF
TRBV2	.	TRBJ2-2	CASSASGLSGFNTGELFF
TRBV27	.	TRBJ2-5	CASSTRLAVGQVETQYF
TRBV18	.	TRBJ2-2	CASSPVGGNTGELFF
TRBV20-1	.	TRBJ2-7	CSASSAYEQYF
TRBV6-5	TRBD2	TRBJ2-7	CASSSEASGDYEQYF
TRBV18	.	TRBJ1-2	CASSPTKQDYGYTF
TRBV19	.	TRBJ2-1	CASNKDISSYNEQFF
TRBV29-1	.	TRBJ1-2	CSVSDGNYGYTF
TRBV29-1	.	TRBJ2-2	CSVEQGTNTGELFF
TRBV29-1	.	TRBJ1-1	CSGYMNTEAFF
TRBV4-3	TRBD1	TRBJ1-4	CASSQDTGVHEKLFF
TRBV6-5	.	TRBJ1-5	CASSRTSYQPQHF
TRBV21-1	.	TRBJ1-4	CASSKHSDNGIIATNEKLFF
TRBV11-3	TRBD1	TRBJ2-7	CASSLALGTGSGEQYF
TRBV11-2	.	TRBJ1-1	CASSRHLGPNSPEAFF
TRBV19	TRBD1	TRBJ1-5	CASRPRSGTGNQPQHF
TRBV7-3	.	TRBJ2-3	CASSSQGGSTDTQYF
TRBV5-6	.	TRBJ2-1	CASSVTGPRLGRIHNEQFF
TRBV4-1	TRBD1	.	CASLGPGDRGVYEQYF
TRBV14	.	TRBJ2-1	CASSQDGSNAPEQFF
TRBV30	TRBD1	TRBJ2-7	CAWRQGYFEQYF
TRBV19	TRBD1	TRBJ1-5	CASSRRGQVNNQPQHF
TRBV27	.	TRBJ1-5	CASRLTGGTRNQPQHF
TRBV10-1	.	TRBJ2-1	CASSRSSAFNEQFF
TRBV7-6	.	TRBJ2-2	CASSLAGLNTGELFF
TRBV5-8	.	TRBJ2-3	CASSFRSGALSTDTQYF
TRBV9	TRBD1	TRBJ2-6	CASSAPGTGVFSGANVLTF
TRBV5-1	.	TRBJ2-3	CASSLKGNTQYF
TRBV6-6	.	TRBJ2-7	CASSQSRGAYEQYF
TRBV30	.	TRBJ2-7	CAWRVVTAPYEQYF
TRBV9	.	TRBJ2-2	CASSDPSSRELFF
TRBV2	.	TRBJ2-7	CASSVSGRVGEQYF
TRBV10-3	.	TRBJ2-5	CAISISQWRVKQETQYF
TRBV6-1	TRBD2	TRBJ2-7	CASRLPGTSSSEQYF
TRBV6-5	.	TRBJ2-7	CASSYSNRNNYEQYF
TRBV27	.	TRBJ1-1	CASSYGGLDTEAFF
TRBV6-5	TRBD1	TRBJ1-1	CASNGYRGTEAFF
TRBV19	TRBD1	TRBJ2-1	CASSTVPGQGWGVYNEQFF
TRBV18	.	TRBJ2-6	CASSSTGSGANVLTF
TRBV19	TRBD2	TRBJ2-2	CASSIGTSGRAGLNTGELFF
TRBV29-1	.	TRBJ1-2	CSVESTYNYGYTF
TRBV28	.	TRBJ1-2	CASNGAGNGYTF
TRBV2	.	TRBJ2-3	CASKYPTVSDTQYF
TRBV5-1	.	TRBJ1-4	CASSPEEGRVEKLFF
TRBV15	TRBD1	TRBJ1-2	CATSRATGGYGYTF
TRBV13	.	TRBJ1-2	CASTSQGIGGYTF
TRBV28	.	TRBJ1-5	CASSLVSNQPQHF
TRBV30	TRBD2	TRBJ2-5	CAWSDFGGLAGRGETQYF
TRBV7-3	.	TRBJ2-3	CASSLGGVSTDTQYF
TRBV5-4	.	TRBJ2-1	CASSLDEGTNEQFF